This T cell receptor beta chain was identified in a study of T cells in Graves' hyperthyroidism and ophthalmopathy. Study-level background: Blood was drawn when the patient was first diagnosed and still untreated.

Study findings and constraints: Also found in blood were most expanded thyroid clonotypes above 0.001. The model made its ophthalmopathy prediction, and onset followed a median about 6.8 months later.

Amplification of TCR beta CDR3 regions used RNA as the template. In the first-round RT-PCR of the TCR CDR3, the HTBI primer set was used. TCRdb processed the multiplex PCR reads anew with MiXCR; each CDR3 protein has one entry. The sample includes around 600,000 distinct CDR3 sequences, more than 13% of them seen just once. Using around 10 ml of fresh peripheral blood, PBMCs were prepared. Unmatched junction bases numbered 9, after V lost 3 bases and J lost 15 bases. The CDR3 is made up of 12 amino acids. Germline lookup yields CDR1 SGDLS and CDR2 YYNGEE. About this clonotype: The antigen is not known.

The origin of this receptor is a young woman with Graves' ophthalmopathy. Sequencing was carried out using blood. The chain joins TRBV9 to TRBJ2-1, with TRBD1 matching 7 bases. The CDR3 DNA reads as TGTGCCAGCAGCGCCGGGACAGACGTTCGGTTCTTC. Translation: CASSAGTDVRFF.